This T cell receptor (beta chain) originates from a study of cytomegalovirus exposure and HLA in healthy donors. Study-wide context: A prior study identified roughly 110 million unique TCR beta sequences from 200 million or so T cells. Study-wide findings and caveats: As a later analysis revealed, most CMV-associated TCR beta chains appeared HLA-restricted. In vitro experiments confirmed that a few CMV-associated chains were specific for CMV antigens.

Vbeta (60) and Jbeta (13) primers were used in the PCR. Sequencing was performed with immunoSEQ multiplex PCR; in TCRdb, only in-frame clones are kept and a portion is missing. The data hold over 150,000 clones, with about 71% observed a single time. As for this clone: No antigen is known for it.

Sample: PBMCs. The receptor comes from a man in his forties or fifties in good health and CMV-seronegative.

CDR3 protein: CASSIFGRGYNEQFF. The DNA for the CDR3 is TGTGCCAGTAGTATATTCGGACGGGGCTACAATGAGCAGTTCTTC. V and J are TRBV19 and TRBJ2-1; D may be TRBD2 (5 bases). Trimming took off 2 bases at V and 3 bases at J, with 11 bases between the two ends. CDR3 size: 15 residues. CDR1 and CDR2 (germline): LNHDA, SQIVND (reference sequence). Supplemented by reference TRBV19 and TRBJ2-1, the full variable domain reads DGGITQSPKYLFRKEGQNVTLSCEQNLNHDAMYWYRQDPGQGLRLIYYSQIVNDFQKGDIAEGYSVSREKKESFPLTVTSAQKNPTAFYLCASSIFGRGYNEQFFGPGTRLTVL.